This T cell receptor beta chain was sequenced for a study of T-cell memory formation after mild COVID-19. CDR3 length: 15 amino acids. Germline-derived CDR1 and CDR2 are GTSNPN and SVGIG (reference sequence). The V segment lost 3 bases and the J segment 2 bases; nucleotides outside the gene matches: 10. Via MiXCR, TCRdb re-called the 5' RACE reads, giving one row per CDR3 protein. The table includes around 140,000 distinct CDR3 sequences, approximately 21% detected once. The sample comprised PBMCs or a T cell subset sorted from them (not recorded which). The receptor's source is an adult woman who had mild COVID-19 (a few samples of this study predate the infection). Cell type and time point are not known. The rearrangement uses TRBV30 and TRBJ2-7, with 7 bases matching TRBD1. The DNA of the CDR3 is TGTGCCTGGAGCGCCGGGACAGTGGGTACCTACGAGCAGTACTTC. It codes for CAWSAGTVGTYEQYF.